The clone carrying this TCR beta chain showed up many times. What it binds is not known. The sample comes from a study of Graves' ophthalmopathy and Graves' hyperthyroidism. Overall study findings and caveats: The authors also found most expanded thyroid clonotypes above 0.001 frequency in blood. Ophthalmopathy could be told apart from stable hyperthyroidism by a 13-signature model (approximately 90% sensitivity, approximately 81% specificity).

Symptoms, serum thyroxine and TRAb, thyroid ultrasound, and orbital computed tomography formed the diagnostic basis. PBMCs came from less than 12 ml of fresh peripheral blood. TCR beta CDR3 amplification used RNA transcripts. Amplification began with first-round RT-PCR using HTBI primers, then second-round multiplex PCR was performed. TCRdb re-derived calls from the multiplex PCR reads in MiXCR, one entry per CDR3 protein. This sample yields some 170,000 distinct CDR3 sequences, of which 35% to 45% are seen a single time; about 8.2% belongs to the top ten. The CDR3 length is 14 residues. V was clipped by 2 bases and J by 1 base, with 8 bases between them.

Specimen: peripheral blood. The chain carries TRBV12-3 or TRBV12-4 and TRBJ1-1; D is possibly TRBD1 (6 bases). This receptor was taken from a man aged 25-40 years with Graves' ophthalmopathy. CDR3 sequence (DNA): TGTGCCAGCAGTTTATGGGGGCCGAACACTGAAGCTTTCTTT. This encodes CASSLWGPNTEAFF.